Listed below are T cell receptor beta chains from one sample, sequenced in a study of OX40 agonist ivuxolimab in advanced cancers. Libraries were prepared by immunoSEQ multiplex PCR; TCRdb keeps only in-frame clonotypes and omits some of them. Of some 8,800 clones in the sample, more than 70% were seen once. The specimen comprised CD4+ or CD8+ T cells sorted from blood, sampled in a trial of the OX40 agonist ivuxolimab. The receptor source for this set is an adult with an advanced solid tumor such as melanoma, head and neck, liver or kidney cancer. The CDR3 runs from the conserved cysteine through the conserved F or W. Each record gives: D gene, V gene, clone size, J gene, CDR3 DNA, CDR3 protein. A D gene is named only where the DNA matches it firmly. Where a row states a size, it is once, few, many or the class of an expanded clone; other rows omit it.

TRBD1,TRBV27,.,TRBJ1-5,TGTGCCAGCCGCCAGGAGGGGGCCGCAGGCAATCAGCCCCAGCATTTT,CASRQEGAAGNQPQHF
TRBD2,TRBV7-6,.,TRBJ2-1,TGTGCCAGCAGCCAACTAGCGGCAACCTACAATGAGCAGTTCTTC,CASSQLAATYNEQFF
.,TRBV15,once,TRBJ2-5,TGTGCCACCAGCAGAGGATCAGGGTACAAAGAAGAGACCCAGTACTTC,CATSRGSGYKEETQYF
TRBD1,TRBV27,.,TRBJ2-5,TGTGCCAGCGGGAAGGGACAGGCCCAAGAGACCCAGTACTTC,CASGKGQAQETQYF
TRBD1,TRBV29-1,.,TRBJ1-2,TGCAGCGTTCCCGGGACAGGTGGAGGCTACACCTTC,CSVPGTGGGYTF
.,TRBV7-2,once,TRBJ2-7,TGTGCCAGCAGCTTAGGAGGGGAGAACGAGCAGTACTTC,CASSLGGENEQYF
.,TRBV5-4,.,TRBJ2-6,TGTGCCAGCAGCTTCGTAGCCTCTGGGGCCAACGTCCTGACTTTC,CASSFVASGANVLTF
.,TRBV10-1,.,TRBJ2-3,TGCGCCAGCAGTCGAGACAGGAGTAATACGCAGTATTTT,CASSRDRSNTQYF
TRBD1,TRBV11-2,.,TRBJ1-1,TGTGCCAGCAACTCCAACCGGGCAGGGGGACAGAACACTGAAGCTTTCTTT,CASNSNRAGGQNTEAFF
.,TRBV7-9,.,TRBJ1-2,TGTGCCAGCAGCTTAGCGAAGGCAGAGTATGGCTACACCTTC,CASSLAKAEYGYTF
.,TRBV19,.,TRBJ2-6,TGTGCCAGTATCCCAGGGACGCGAGGGGCCAACGTCCTGACTTTC,CASIPGTRGANVLTF
.,TRBV27,.,TRBJ2-1,TGTGCCAGCAGTTTACGCCGGACAGCTGGAGGTGGTGAGCAGTTCTTC,CASSLRRTAGGGEQFF
TRBD1,TRBV27,.,TRBJ1-5,TGTGCCAGCCGGACAGGGGATCAGCCCCAGCATTTT,CASRTGDQPQHF
.,TRBV14,.,TRBJ2-7,TGTGCCAGCAGCCATACCTACGAGCAGTACTTC,CASSHTYEQYF
.,TRBV6-5,once,TRBJ2-3,TGTGCCAGCAGCATCAGCGGAAGCACAGATACGCAGTATTTT,CASSISGSTDTQYF
.,TRBV6-5,.,TRBJ1-2,TGTGCCAGCGAGATTTGTTGGGGGCTTTCTGGCTACACCTTC,CASEICWGLSGYTF
TRBD2,TRBV9,.,TRBJ2-1,TGTGCCAGCAGCGTATGGAGCGGGGGGGCGAATGAGCAGTTCTTC,CASSVWSGGANEQFF
TRBD1,TRBV28,.,TRBJ2-3,TGTGCCAGCAGTTCCGACAGGGGGATAGATACGCAGTATTTT,CASSSDRGIDTQYF
TRBD2,TRBV28,few,TRBJ2-7,TGTGCCAGCAGTTCCGCTAGCGGGGGGCCCTCCTACGAGCAGTACTTC,CASSSASGGPSYEQYF
.,TRBV19,.,TRBJ1-6,TGTGCCAGTAGTCTCGGAGGCTCACCCCTCCACTTT,CASSLGGSPLHF
.,TRBV14,.,TRBJ2-3,TGTGCCAGCAGCCCCCTGGGGCAGGGGCACGGAGATACGCAGTATTTT,CASSPLGQGHGDTQYF
TRBD1,TRBV18,.,TRBJ1-5,TGTGCCAGCTCACCCGCAGACAGGGAGGACCAGCCCCAGCATTTT,CASSPADREDQPQHF
TRBD2,TRBV6-1,.,TRBJ2-7,TGTGCCAGCAGTGAAGTGACTAGCGCGTTTTTC,CASSEVTSAFF
.,TRBV6-5,.,TRBJ2-3,TGTGCCAGCAGTTACGACGGGACCAGCACAGATACGCAGTATTTT,CASSYDGTSTDTQYF
.,TRBV9,.,TRBJ1-6,TGTGCCAGCAGCGCCCGGGAGGACTATAATTCACCCCTCCACTTT,CASSAREDYNSPLHF
.,TRBV29-1,.,TRBJ2-3,TGCAGCGTTCTAGCCGATACGCAGTATTTT,CSVLADTQYF